This T cell receptor beta chain was captured in a study of T cells after yellow fever vaccination. This clonotype was counted ten times or more. Antigen specificity is unknown. At one of its ends the junction is not consistent with the germline gene, which may arise from a read error. TCRdb passed the 5' RACE reads through MiXCR, listing each CDR3 protein once. This table holds roughly 150,000 distinct CDR3 sequences, approximately 6.8% found once. Study findings and constraints: Weaker overall, the secondary response nonetheless peaked faster (day 5 versus 15). Abundant bulk-derived clonotypes could contaminate FACS-sorted repertoires.

CDR3 length equals 13 residues. The chain has TRBV12-3 or TRBV12-4 and TRBJ2-5, with D possibly being TRBD1 (6 bases). The TCR sequence derives from a man aged 18-30 years who received the YFV17D yellow fever vaccine. The input for sequencing was CD4+ T cells sorted from PBMCs, taken 5 to 6 days after the first yellow fever vaccination. This chain's CDR3 is CASRLGQGETQYF. In DNA form, the CDR3 reads TGTGCCAGCAGATTAGGGCAGGGGGAGACCCAGTACTTC.